Listed here are 17 T cell receptor beta chains from one sample, sequenced in a study of T cells after posttransplantation cyclophosphamide. A marrow graft followed busulfan-fludarabine conditioning, with cyclophosphamide on days +3 and +4. TCRdb's table, derived via immunoSEQ multiplex PCR, lists solely in-frame clones and lacks some. Here the sample spans 23,000 or so clones, approximately 87% being singletons. Sequences were derived from PBMCs, sampled after allogeneic stem cell transplant with posttransplant cyclophosphamide. The origin of the receptors is a female patient in her 30s who received an allogeneic stem cell transplant from an unrelated donor, was CMV-positive, and had no GVHD. Part of the T cells may come from the graft donor.

This clone was seen a single time. This rearrangement joins TRBV4-3 to TRBJ1-1; 8 positions match TRBD1. The junction had 6 bases not matched to a gene; V was cut back by 0 bases and J by 6 bases. Germline V gives CDR1 LGHNA, CDR2 YSLEER. The CDR3 has 15 residues. CDR3 in DNA: TGCGCCAGCAGCCAAGATTACAGGGGGGGGGCTGAAGCTTTCTTT. It is translated as CASSQDYRGGAEAFF.

The rearrangement joins TRBV28 to TRBJ2-2; 9 positions agree with TRBD1. Germline V lookup: CDR1 MDHEN, CDR2 SYDVKM. The CDR3 is 15 amino acids. V gave up 5 bases and J gave up 0 bases; unmatched junction bases: 1. The CDR3 DNA sequence: TGTGCCAGCAGTAACAGGGGGCCGAACACCGGGGAGCTGTTTTTT. Residues: CASSNRGPNTGELFF.

The chain recombines TRBV5-6 with TRBJ1-6, with D possibly being TRBD1 (5 bases). The CDR3 runs to 14 residues. CDR1 and CDR2 (germline): SGHDT, YYEEEE. The V end lost 4 bases, the J end lost 6 bases, and 11 bases lay between the germline ends. The chain's CDR3 is CASSPRGGNSPLHF. As DNA, the CDR3 is TGTGCCAGCAGCCCCCGGGGGGGTAATTCACCCCTCCACTTT.

J is TRBJ2-7 and V is TRBV18; D call uncertain. The CDR3 spans 14 residues. The ends were cut back, 6 bases at V and 3 bases at J, with 15 bases in the middle. The germline gives CDR1 KGHSH, CDR2 LQKENI. The CDR3 loop reads CASSPTAGIYEQYF. The CDR3 DNA sequence: TGTGCCAGCTCCCCTACAGCAGGTATCTACGAGCAGTACTTC.

The chain is built from TRBV7-9 and TRBJ2-3; D may be TRBD2 (5 bases). Germline CDR1 reads SEHNR; CDR2 reads FQNEAQ (reference sequence). The V end lost 4 bases, the J end lost 0 bases, and 11 bases lay between the germline ends. This CDR3 is 15 amino acids long. The DNA for the CDR3 is TGTGCCAGCAGCTCACATGGACTGAGCACAGATACGCAGTATTTT. It is translated as CASSSHGLSTDTQYF.

This chain uses TRBV5-1 with TRBJ2-2, with 12 bases identical to TRBD1. Germline V gives CDR1 SGHRS, CDR2 YFSETQ. The CDR3 sequence is 15 residues long. V lost 3 bases, J lost 7 bases, and 4 bases stayed unmatched. CDR3 in DNA: TGCGCCAGCAGCTGGGGACAGGGGGCTTTCGGGGAGCTGTTTTTT. It is translated as CASSWGQGAFGELFF.

The chain carries TRBV30 and TRBJ1-2, with TRBD1 as a possible D gene (6 bases). Between the trimmed V and J ends, which lost 3 bases and 1 base, there was a span of 15 bases. Germline CDR1 is GTSNPN and CDR2 is SVGIG (reference sequence). This CDR3 is 15 amino acids long. In DNA form, the CDR3 reads TGTGCCTGGAGGCCCCGGGACACCGTTAACTATGGCTACACCTTC. It is translated as CAWRPRDTVNYGYTF.

The chain couples TRBV5-4 to TRBJ2-1; possibly TRBD2 for D (6 bases). V was shortened by 4 bases and J by 2 bases, with 13 bases between the two germline ends. The germline V gene has CDR1 SGHNT and CDR2 YYREEE (reference sequence). The CDR3 length is 15 residues. The CDR3 DNA sequence: TGTGCCAGCAGCCCGGGGGTTCACCCCTACAATGAGCAGTTCTTC. This translates into CASSPGVHPYNEQFF.

The chain employs TRBV14 and TRBJ1-1; possibly TRBD1 for D (6 bases). Germline lookup yields CDR1 SGHDN and CDR2 FVKESK. The CDR3 runs to 18 residues. V was cut by 0 bases and J by 2 bases, with 19 bases left in between. CDR3 protein: CASSQEAGANSLNTEAFF. DNA of the CDR3: TGTGCCAGCAGCCAAGAGGCGGGGGCCAACTCGCTTAACACTGAAGCTTTCTTT. Full variable domain (remainder filled in from reference TRBV14 and TRBJ1-1): EAGVTQFPSHSVIEKGQTVTLRCDPISGHDNLYWYRRVMGKEIKFLLHFVKESKQDESGMPNNRFLAERTGGTYSTLKVQPAELEDSGVYFCASSQEAGANSLNTEAFFGQGTRLTVV.

This clone was observed once. The V gene is TRBV7-3, the J gene TRBJ2-3; tentative D call: TRBD2 (7 bases). CDR3 length: 14 residues. The V and J ends lost 9 bases and 2 bases respectively, with 15 bases between them. Germline V CDR1 and CDR2: SGHTA, FQGTGA. CDR3 in DNA: TGTGCCAGTTCCGCGGGGGCCACCACAGATACGCAGTATTTT. It is translated as CASSAGATTDTQYF. Filled out from reference TRBV7-3 and TRBJ2-3, the complete variable domain reads GAGVSQTPSNKVTEKGKYVELRCDPISGHTALYWYRQSLGQGPEFLIYFQGTGAADDSGLPNDRFFAVRPEGSVSTLKIQRTERGDSAVYLCASSAGATTDTQYFGPGTRLTVL.

V is TRBV28 and J is TRBJ1-5, with TRBD1 matching over 7 bases. V shed 5 bases and J 3 bases; nucleotides not matched to a gene: 10. The CDR3 contains 16 residues. CDR1 and CDR2 from the germline V gene are MDHEN and SYDVKM. CDR3 sequence reads: CASSTPTGQLNQPQHF. Here the CDR3 DNA reads TGTGCCAGCAGTACTCCGACAGGGCAACTCAATCAGCCCCAGCATTTT.

This chain joins TRBV18 and TRBJ2-5, with a possible D match to TRBD2 (6 bases). Judging by the DNA end, TRBJ2-7 fits better; the J call may be wrong. CDR1 and CDR2 from the germline V gene are KGHSH and LQKENI. CDR3 size: 14 residues. The CDR3 DNA reads as TGTGCCAGCTCACCGGACTATCCCTCCTACGAGCAGTACTTC. Translating gives CASSPDYPSYEQYF.

The CDR3 reads CASSPTSGGFSYEQYF. CDR3 nucleotide sequence: TGTGCCAGCAGTCCAACTAGCGGGGGATTTTCCTACGAGCAGTACTTC. The chain joins TRBV28 to TRBJ2-7; TRBD2 aligns across 11 bases. Germline lookup yields CDR1 MDHEN and CDR2 SYDVKM. The CDR3 is 16 residues long. V shed 5 bases and J 1 base; nucleotides not matched to a gene: 7.

DNA of the CDR3: TGTGCCTGGAGAGCAGGGGGCAATCAGCCCCAGCATTTT. Translation: CAWRAGGNQPQHF. This chain uses TRBV30 with TRBJ1-5; D possibly corresponds to TRBD1 (6 bases). CDR3 size: 13 residues. V was pared by 3 bases and J by 2 bases, with 8 bases between. Germline CDR1 is GTSNPN and CDR2 is SVGIG (reference sequence).

The V and J genes are TRBV19 and TRBJ2-5; TRBD1 might be the D (5 bases). The end of the DNA fits TRBJ2-7 better, so the J call may be wrong. The CDR3 loop spans 12 amino acids. Per germline, CDR1 LNHDA and CDR2 SQIVND (reference sequence). In DNA, the CDR3 is TGTGCCAGTAACCAGGGTAGCAACGAGCAGTACTTC. Protein product: CASNQGSNEQYF.

The table lists this clone with a count of one. The V and J genes are TRBV10-3 and TRBJ2-3, with D possibly matching TRBD1 (6 bases). The germline V gene encodes CDR1 ENHRY and CDR2 SYGVKD. The CDR3 is 18 residues long. V lost 2 bases and J lost 4, with 22 bases in between. CDR3 sequence (DNA): TGTGCCATCAGTGAGAGGGGTCCAGGGGTTTATTTAGCAGATACGCAGTATTTT. The encoded protein is CAISERGPGVYLADTQYF.

The chain carries TRBV4-3 and TRBJ1-5; 11 bases align to TRBD1. The CDR3 totals 17 residues. Per germline, CDR1 LGHNA and CDR2 YSLEER. The J segment lost 4 bases and the V segment lost 3 bases, leaving 8 bases of the junction unmatched. CDR3 amino acids: CASSQIAGTGGNQPQHF. CDR3 nucleotides: TGCGCCAGCAGCCAGATAGCCGGGACAGGGGGTAATCAGCCCCAGCATTTT.